These 26 T cell receptor beta chains were all obtained from the same sample, sequenced in a study of T cells in localized non-small cell lung cancer. The assay was immunoSEQ multiplex PCR, and TCRdb's table has in-frame clones only and misses some. Here the sample spans 38,000 or so clones, about nine tenths being singletons. The starting material was peripheral blood mononuclear cells, obtained before any cancer treatment. Every receptor here comes from a male donor aged 60 or over with stage II lung adenocarcinoma.

A remark on this clone: Within the sample, other DNA sequences also encode this same CDR3. The J gene is TRBJ2-5, the V gene TRBV29-1; 7 bases are shared with TRBD2. Losses at the gene ends were 5 bases for V and 0 bases for J; bases not matched to a gene: 6. The length of the CDR3 is 14 residues. The germline V gene encodes CDR1 SQVTM and CDR2 ANQGSEA. DNA of the CDR3: TGCAGCGTTCCCGCCGGGGGGTACCAAGAGACCCAGTACTTC. It yields the protein CSVPAGGYQETQYF. The entire variable domain, with the rest obtained from reference TRBV29-1 and TRBJ2-5, is as follows: SAVISQKPSRDICQRGTSLTIQCQVDSQVTMMFWYRQQPGQSLTLIATANQGSEATYESGFVIDKFPISRPNLTFSTLTVSNMSPEDSSIYLCSVPAGGYQETQYFGPGTRLLVL.

The chain recombines TRBV19 with TRBJ2-2; D is perhaps TRBD1 (6 bases). Germline CDR1 is LNHDA and CDR2 is SQIVND (reference sequence). Trimming cost V 7 bases and J 7 bases, with 13 bases left between them. This CDR3 spans 13 amino acids. CDR3 DNA: TGTGCCAGTACCAAAACAGGGAGCGGGGAGCTGTTTTTT. Translating it yields CASTKTGSGELFF.

The gene calls are TRBV5-1 and TRBJ2-1; TRBD2 matches 11 bases. The length of the CDR3 is 17 residues. Per the germline V gene, CDR1 is SGHRS and CDR2 is YFSETQ. The J segment lost 6 bases and the V segment lost 4 bases, leaving 12 bases of the junction unmatched. The CDR3 nucleotides are TGCGCCAGCAGCCGCCTTGGGTTAGCGGGAGGGGCCAATGAGCAGTTCTTC. This sequence encodes CASSRLGLAGGANEQFF.

The genes are TRBV7-2 and TRBJ1-1, with a tentative D call TRBD1 (6 bases). Germline values: CDR1 SGHTA, CDR2 FQGNSA. V lost 1 base and J lost 1, with 7 bases in between. This CDR3 has 14 amino acids. This chain's CDR3 is CASSLDRENTEAFF. DNA for the CDR3: TGTGCCAGCAGCTTAGACAGGGAGAACACTGAAGCTTTCTTT.

The rearrangement uses TRBV6-1 and TRBJ2-1; D is unclear. The CDR3 runs 14 residues. The germline CDR1 and CDR2 sequences are MNHNS and SASEGT. Trimming removed 7 bases at V and 3 bases at J, with 13 bases between. The CDR3 region has the DNA TGTGCCAGCAATCTAGGGCTCGGCTACAATGAGCAGTTCTTC. Translating it yields CASNLGLGYNEQFF.

This rearrangement joins TRBV5-8 to TRBJ2-1, with a weak D call TRBD2 (5 bases). Germline V gene sequence: CDR1 SGHTS, CDR2 YDEGEE. The CDR3 covers 13 residues. V lost 10 bases and J 4 bases, leaving 15 bases between the germline ends. The CDR3 sequence is CASPRTPYNEQFF. CDR3 in DNA: TGTGCCTCCCCAAGGACTCCTTACAATGAGCAGTTCTTC.

The V and J genes are TRBV15 and TRBJ2-4; TRBD1 aligns across 7 bases. V trimming: 2 bases; J trimming: 4 bases; junction bases outside the gene matches: 5. This CDR3 has 15 residues. Germline CDR1 LNHNV, CDR2 YYDKDF (reference sequence). The CDR3 sequence: CATSRPGTDKNIQYF. The CDR3 DNA follows: TGTGCCACCAGCAGACCCGGGACAGATAAAAACATTCAGTACTTC.

The chain joins TRBV6-5 to TRBJ2-7; possible D gene TRBD1, 6 bases. Germline V gene lookup returns CDR1 MNHEY and CDR2 SVGAGI. This CDR3 has 15 amino acids. Between the trimmed V and J ends, which lost 8 bases and 2 bases, there was a span of 19 bases. DNA for the CDR3: TGTGCCAGCGGCAGGGCCAGGGGTACTACCTACGAGCAGTACTTC. Translated, it gives CASGRARGTTYEQYF.

The V call is TRBV27, the J call TRBJ2-3; 10 bases map to TRBD2. Germline V gene data show CDR1 as MNHEY and CDR2 as SMNVEV (reference sequence). The length of the CDR3 is 19 residues. The V and J ends lost 2 bases and 5 bases, in that order; junction bases with no gene match: 16. The CDR3 is CASSLRGTSGIGREDTQYF. The CDR3 DNA is TGTGCCAGCAGTTTACGGGGAACTAGCGGGATAGGGAGGGAAGATACGCAGTATTTT.

The sample holds a few counts of this clone. CDR3 protein: CASSHNYGYTF. The CDR3 DNA reads as TGTGCCAGCAGTCATAACTATGGCTACACCTTC. The chain combines TRBV27 with TRBJ1-2, with D uncertain. Germline V lookup: CDR1 MNHEY, CDR2 SMNVEV (reference sequence). Between the trimmed V and J ends, which lost 5 bases and 1 base, there was a span of 2 bases. The CDR3 runs 11 residues.

V gene TRBV7-9 combines with J gene TRBJ1-1; possibly TRBD1 for D (6 bases). Trimming removed 2 bases at V and 6 bases at J, with 16 bases between. CDR3 length equals 15 residues. CDR1 is SEHNR, CDR2 FQNEAQ, per germline (reference sequence). Written as DNA, the CDR3 is TGTGCCAGCAGCTTATCTGTTGGCAGGGGCGCTGAAGCTTTCTTT. Amino acids: CASSLSVGRGAEAFF.

The chain links TRBV6-6 to TRBJ1-1; the D gene is possibly TRBD1 (5 bases). The V and J ends lost 4 bases and 1 base respectively, with 16 bases between them. The CDR3 loop spans 16 amino acids. Looked up from germline, CDR1 is MNHNY and CDR2 is SVGAGI (reference sequence). CDR3 in amino acids: CASSSPKNGANTEAFF. Written as DNA, the CDR3 is TGTGCCAGCAGTTCTCCTAAAAATGGGGCGAACACTGAAGCTTTCTTT.

The rearrangement uses TRBV5-1 and TRBJ2-1; D might be TRBD2 (6 bases). The germline V gene encodes CDR1 SGHRS and CDR2 YFSETQ. Between the trimmed V and J ends, which lost 6 bases and 5 bases, there was a span of 15 bases. The CDR3 contains 14 residues. The chain's CDR3 is CASIRASEDNEQFF. The CDR3 coding sequence is TGCGCCAGCATTCGGGCTAGCGAGGACAATGAGCAGTTCTTC.

The V call is TRBV18, the J call TRBJ1-5, with D hard to call. This CDR3 contains 13 residues. V shed 3 bases and J shed 9 bases, with 12 bases lying between them. Germline lookup yields CDR1 KGHSH and CDR2 LQKENI. The CDR3 nucleotides are TGTGCCAGCTCACCGAACCGCGCCCGGCCCCAGCATTTT. This translates into CASSPNRARPQHF.

This chain links TRBV18 with TRBJ2-3, with 7 bases aligning to TRBD1. Trimming at V came to 10 bases and at J to 1 base, leaving 14 bases not matched to a gene. From germline, CDR1 is KGHSH and CDR2 LQKENI. CDR3 length: 16 residues. CDR3 loop: CATTIEGTGGTDTQYF. DNA of the CDR3: TGTGCCACCACAATTGAGGGCACAGGGGGCACAGATACGCAGTATTTT.

CDR3 loop: CASSFPGLAENTDTQYF. The CDR3 nucleotides are TGTGCCAGCAGTTTCCCTGGACTAGCGGAAAACACAGATACGCAGTATTTT. V gene TRBV28 combines with J gene TRBJ2-3, with TRBD2 matching over 10 bases. CDR1 and CDR2 (germline): MDHEN, SYDVKM. V shed 3 bases, J shed 2 bases, and the junction held 8 bases outside the gene matches. The CDR3 is 17 amino acids. Together with reference TRBV28 and TRBJ2-3, the CDR3 gives the full variable domain: DVKVTQSSRYLVKRTGEKVFLECVQDMDHENMFWYRQDPGLGLRLIYFSYDVKMKEKGDIPEGYSVSREKKERFSLILESASTNQTSMYLCASSFPGLAENTDTQYFGPGTRLTVL.

The chain links TRBV18 to TRBJ2-6; D may be TRBD2 (5 bases). Germline V gives CDR1 KGHSH, CDR2 LQKENI. This CDR3 region has 15 residues. Deletions cut 6 bases from V and 2 bases from J, with 11 bases between. The DNA for the CDR3 is TGTGCCAGCTCTACCAGGCGGGCTGGGGCCAACGTCCTGACTTTC. It codes for CASSTRRAGANVLTF.

This rearrangement joins TRBV9 to TRBJ1-3; a possible D gene is TRBD1 (6 bases). Germline V lookup: CDR1 SGDLS, CDR2 YYNGEE. Between the trimmed V and J ends, which lost 0 bases and 2 bases, there was a span of 12 bases. The CDR3 covers 16 residues. CDR3 sequence reads: CASSVEGGRAGNTIYF. The CDR3 DNA sequence: TGTGCCAGCAGCGTAGAGGGGGGGCGCGCTGGAAACACCATATATTTT.

The J gene is TRBJ1-4, the V gene TRBV1; the D segment call TRBD1 is taken from the table without a DNA check. TRBV1 represents a pseudogene. The CDR3 has 15 residues. CDR3 nucleotides: TGCACCAGCAGCCAAGGCAGGCCCCTGTCTGAAAAACTGTTTTTT. Its protein product is CTSSQGRPLSEKLFF.

The CDR3 nucleotides read TGCAGTGCTAGAGGAAAACAGCCCCAGCATTTT. Translated, it gives CSARGKQPQHF. This rearrangement joins TRBV20-1 to TRBJ1-5; D remains unclear. This CDR3 is 11 amino acids long. V lost 1 base, J lost 7 bases, and 5 bases lay in between. Per the germline V gene, CDR1 is DFQATT and CDR2 is SNEGSKA (reference sequence).

The genes are TRBV4-2 and TRBJ2-1, with a weak D call TRBD2 (5 bases). Trimming left V 4 bases short and J 0 bases short, with 10 bases between. The CDR3 consists of 15 residues. Germline V gives CDR1 LGHNA, CDR2 YNFKEQ. CDR3 region: CASSRRTSSYNEQFF. The CDR3 nucleotides read TGTGCCAGCAGCCGACGGACTTCCTCCTACAATGAGCAGTTCTTC.

This clone was counted once. The chain carries TRBV10-3 and TRBJ1-1; D not resolved. V was clipped by 6 bases and J by 3 bases, with 11 bases between them. CDR1 is ENHRY and CDR2 is SYGVKD in the germline V gene. The CDR3 runs 13 residues. CDR3 nucleotide sequence: TGTGCCATCAGGGGGTCCGCGGACACTGAAGCTTTCTTT. It is translated as CAIRGSADTEAFF.

V gene TRBV19 combines with J gene TRBJ2-3; no clear D gene. Germline loops: CDR1 LNHDA, CDR2 SQIVND (reference sequence). This CDR3 is built from 12 residues. With 0 bases removed from V and 2 bases from J, the gap between germline ends came to 0 bases. CDR3 DNA: TGTGCCAGTAGTATAGACACAGATACGCAGTATTTT. This sequence encodes CASSIDTDTQYF.

The chain combines TRBV5-1 with TRBJ1-1; 7 nucleotides match TRBD1. CDR1 is SGHRS, CDR2 YFSETQ, per germline. This CDR3 has 15 amino acids. The V segment lost 0 bases and the J segment 8 bases; nucleotides outside the gene matches: 10. As DNA, the CDR3 is TGCGCCAGCAGCTTGGCCCCCGGGACAGCGGGCGAAGCTTTCTTT. This encodes CASSLAPGTAGEAFF.

V and J are TRBV5-1 and TRBJ2-5; 8 nucleotides line up with TRBD2. This CDR3 has 14 amino acids. Trimming took 6 bases from V and 7 from J; bases not matched to a gene: 11. The germline V gene has CDR1 SGHRS and CDR2 YFSETQ. In DNA, the CDR3 is TGCGCCAGCACGATTAGCGGGATAACGGGGACCCAGTACTTC. Translation: CASTISGITGTQYF.

This chain uses TRBV6-5 with TRBJ1-1; D might be TRBD1 (5 bases). Trimming took 5 bases from V and 1 from J, leaving 11 bases between them. CDR1 MNHEY and CDR2 SVGAGI come from the germline V gene. CDR3 length equals 14 residues. The CDR3: CASSQLTGNTEAFF. CDR3 DNA: TGTGCCAGCAGTCAATTAACAGGGAACACTGAAGCTTTCTTT.